Reported below is one TCR beta chain. No antigen is known for it. The data derive from a study of T cell responses to AZD1222 COVID-19 vaccine. Study-level findings and limits: Baseline seropositivity characterized only a handful of AZD1222 recipients.

Germline V gene sequence: CDR1 LNHDA, CDR2 SQIVND (reference sequence). The CDR3 has 15 residues. Trimming cost V 6 bases and J 8 bases; bases outside gene matches: 10. Assay: immunoSEQ multiplex PCR; the TCRdb copy retains only in-frame clones and omits some. The data hold around 100,000 clones, with about 90% observed a single time. This sequence was found in an adult in good health. The rearrangement joins TRBV19 to TRBJ1-2; 12 nucleotides agree with TRBD1. Sample: peripheral blood, taken on day 0 of AZD1222 vaccination. CDR3 sequence reads: CASRTTGQGAEGYTF. CDR3 coding DNA: TGTGCCAGTAGAACAACGGGACAGGGGGCGGAGGGCTACACCTTC.